This T cell receptor (beta chain) derives from a study of metastatic and nonmetastatic thyroid tumors. CDR3 length: 17 amino acids. J lost 0 bases, V lost 5 bases, and 5 bases had no gene match. CDR1 SGHRS and CDR2 YFSETQ come from the germline V gene. TCRdb re-clonotyped the PCR reads through MiXCR. The sample shows under 25,000 clones, over 20% of them seen only once. All patients were treatment-naive before thyroid surgery. This clonotype originated in a female donor with papillary thyroid cancer or a benign thyroid nodule (not recorded which). Some clones in this sample may be carry-over from other donors' samples. J is TRBJ2-6 and V is TRBV5-1, with TRBD1 identical over 10 bases. The sequenced sample consisted of adjacent normal tissue. CDR3 loop: CASRRDRGPSGANVLTF. DNA for the CDR3: TGCGCCAGCAGGAGGGACAGGGGACCCTCTGGGGCCAACGTCCTGACTTTC.